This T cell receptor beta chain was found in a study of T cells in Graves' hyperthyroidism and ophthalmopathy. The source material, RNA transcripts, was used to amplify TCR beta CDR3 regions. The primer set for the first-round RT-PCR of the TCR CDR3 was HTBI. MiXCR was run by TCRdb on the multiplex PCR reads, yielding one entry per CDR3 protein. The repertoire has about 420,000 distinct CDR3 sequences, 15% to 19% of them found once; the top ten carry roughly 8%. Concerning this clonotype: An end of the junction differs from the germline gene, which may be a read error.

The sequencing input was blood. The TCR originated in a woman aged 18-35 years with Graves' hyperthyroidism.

The CDR3 loop reads CAISELGQSNTGELFF. The CDR3 nucleotides are TGCGCCATCAGCGAATTAGGACAGTCGAACACCGGGGAGCTGTTTTTT. V and J are TRBV5-1 and TRBJ2-2; tentative D call: TRBD1 (6 bases). CDR3 length: 16 residues. Germline loops: CDR1 SGHRS, CDR2 YFSETQ.